This TCR beta chain originates from a study of beta chain features in type 1 diabetes. Points from the study as a whole: People with Type 1 diabetes carried modestly yet significantly shorter TCRB CDR3s in all four CD4+ subsets.

Concerning this clone: What it binds is not known.

Trimming shortened V by 3 bases and J by 6 bases, and 15 bases separated the two germline ends. The CDR3 spans 15 residues. Germline V gene data show CDR1 as MDHEN and CDR2 as SYDVKM. Sorting based on CD45RO/CCR7/CD25/CD127/CD95/CD27 separated CD4+ naive, central memory, regulatory and stem cell-like memory cells. As every portion of the isolated RNA was reverse transcribed, the sequencing read expressed TCRB transcripts. Using immunoSEQ multiplex PCR, the repertoire was profiled, and TCRdb retains in-frame clones only, with some absent. This table has around 140,000 clones, 9% appearing once. This sequence was found in a man aged 30 to 39 with type 1 diabetes. The genes are TRBV28 and TRBJ1-5, with unresolved D. Sequencing was carried out using central memory CD4+ T cells from blood. In DNA form, the CDR3 reads TGTGCCAGCAGTTTTCCCTCCTTCACAAGTCAGCCCCAGCATTTT. Its protein product is CASSFPSFTSQPQHF.